This T cell receptor (beta chain) was captured in a study of blood T cell repertoires in COVID-19. Study-wide context: Italy, Spain and the United States were the sources of the convalescent and acute COVID-19 samples.

There are 15 residues in the CDR3. Germline-derived CDR1 and CDR2 are SGHTA and FQGNSA. V was trimmed by 5 bases and J by 2 bases, leaving 15 bases between them. As originally analysed: Amplification from reference gene primers served as the basis for estimated nucleated cell counts. Measured with immunoSEQ multiplex PCR; TCRdb has only the in-frame clones, and not every one. V and J calls and clone size are those listed in that table; D and trimming were worked out from the DNA. The data show about 200,000 clones, around 80% seen once. The sequence was collected from a man aged 35 to 55 with acute or convalescent COVID-19. Input material: peripheral blood. The chain recombines TRBV7-2 with TRBJ1-2, with a weak D call TRBD1 (5 bases). The DNA of the CDR3 is TGTGCCAGCAGCCAATTCACAGGAATGAACTATGGCTACACCTTC. This codes for CASSQFTGMNYGYTF.